The present T cell receptor (beta chain) was sequenced within a study of blood T cell repertoires in COVID-19 (dated by TCRdb to between 2020 and 2021). Context from the whole study: Samples from collaborators originated in the United States, Italy and Spain and spanned both the acute and convalescent phases of COVID-19. Sample metadata almost always included a de-identified subject ID, COVID-19 status, age in years and sex. Deeply sampled blood TCRbeta repertoires from subjects exposed to, actively infected with, or recovered from COVID-19 were included in the dataset. The repertoires were released in a freely available public database meant as a resource for research on the immune response to SARS-CoV-2. The prospective study material was composed of cDNA or gDNA derived from T cells, B-cell-depleted T cells, or PBMCs. The samples were drawn from the first 160 participants of the ongoing ImmuneRACE study and from about 1,200 subjects provided by 6 global collaborators. HLA class I and class II types, where available, came from metadata supplied by the sample provider rather than from assay-based typing. Study-wide findings and limitations: How much clinical and demographic metadata was included differed by source and by participant, and the metadata was provided uncurated.

Concerning this clone itself: Its recognized antigen is unknown. It has no much larger one-base neighbor in the sample; base qualities were not kept.

Whole blood was collected in K2EDTA tubes by collaborating institutions according to the institutions' own protocols. Collaborator samples were shipped for TCRbeta analysis as frozen whole blood, isolated PBMCs, or DNA extracted from either sample type. The immunoSEQ Assay, a bias-controlled multiplex PCR, was used to amplify TCRbeta CDR3 regions from genomic DNA. The published analysis was carried out like this. Nucleated cell counts per sample were estimated from amplification of reference gene primers within the assay. Sequence reads were collapsed and filtered to measure the absolute abundance of every unique TCRbeta CDR3 rearrangement. Productive Simpson clonality was computed per sample as the square root of Simpson's diversity index over productive rearrangements. TCRdb provides this immuneACCESS table in a form limited to in-frame rearrangements. Some clones are lacking; in checked studies, under half of them reflect an unresolved V gene, and why the rest are absent is not known. V, J and clone size are taken as reported in that table, and D and trimming were inferred from the DNA itself. The sample data list fewer than 200,000 clones, and more than 80% of these were observed just once. The top ten clonotypes cover 0.5% to 0.55% of the sample.

CDR1 SGHDN and CDR2 FVKESK are derived from the germline V gene. From V the trimming removes 4 bases and from J it removes 5 bases, while the gene matches leave 5 bases of the junction unaccounted for. The CDR3 contains 14 residues, cysteine and phenylalanine counted. The DNA shown is the 42-base CDR3, in frame from base 1. The receptor comes from a man aged 50 to 60 with acute or convalescent COVID-19. The material sequenced was peripheral blood. Recombination joined TRBV14 with TRBJ2-3; TRBD1 agrees with 8 junctional bases. This receptor has the CDR3 CASSLGDRRDTQYF. The DNA sequence is TGTGCCAGCAGCCTCGGGGACAGGCGAGATACGCAGTATTTT.